This record looks at one T cell receptor (beta chain) sequence and its context. Its antigen is still unknown. Deep level was the assay's run setting. Sequencing was performed with immunoSEQ multiplex PCR; in TCRdb, only in-frame clones are kept and a portion is missing. The table shows 2.5 million or so clones, with more than 80% occurring only once. This entry belongs to a study of shared clonotypes between healthy human individuals. About the study: Every donor yielded three CD4 naive, three CD4 memory, two CD8 naive and one CD8 memory plate. Study-wide points: Clonotypes shared by all four sorted-subset donors had higher generation probabilities than non-shared clonotypes.

This CDR3 has 15 amino acids. Germline V lookup: CDR1 LNHDA, CDR2 SQIVND (reference sequence). Trimming pared 10 bases from V and 5 bases from J, leaving 23 bases between. This chain connects TRBV19 to TRBJ2-5; either TRBD1 or TRBD2 may fit D (7 bases each). Sequenced material: naive CD4+ T cells sorted from blood. Specified subset: CD45RA+ positively selected. This TCR came from a man aged 18 to 29 in good health. DNA for the CDR3: TGTGCCACCACAGACCAGGGGGGGGCCCGGGAGACCCAGTACTTC. Its protein product is CATTDQGGARETQYF.